The 28 T cell receptor beta chains reported below all come from one sample, sequenced in a study of response to subunit inactivated influenza vaccine. Each CDR3 protein gets one entry after TCRdb re-called the RT-PCR reads with MiXCR. The sample consists of fewer than 600,000 distinct CDR3 sequences, 6% to 9% of them appearing once. The source was PBMCs from blood, collected roughly 24 months after vaccination. These receptors originate from a man aged 45-69 years who received an inactivated influenza vaccine.

This clonotype was counted many times. The CDR3 DNA is TGCGCCAGCAGCCAGGACTCCTCTGGGGCCAACGTCCTGACTTTC. Translation: CASSQDSSGANVLTF. This chain connects TRBV4-1 to TRBJ2-6; D is possibly TRBD2 (5 bases). Germline V gene lookup returns CDR1 MGHRA and CDR2 YSYEKL. The CDR3 spans 15 residues. Trimming cost V 3 bases and J 0 bases, with 6 bases left between them.

The table lists this clonotype with many counts. This sequence joins TRBV6-6 and TRBJ2-7, with TRBD1 matching over 7 bases. Unmatched junction bases numbered 5, after V lost 8 bases and J lost 1 base. Germline V gene data show CDR1 as MNHNY and CDR2 as SVGAGI (reference sequence). This CDR3 has 13 residues. Here the CDR3 DNA reads TGTGCCAGCGAAGGACAGGTTTCCTACGAGCAGTACTTC. Translation: CASEGQVSYEQYF.

This clonotype has just a few counts. The rearrangement uses TRBV2 and TRBJ1-1; no clear D. The ends were cut back, 3 bases at V and 2 bases at J, with 7 bases in the middle. Looked up from germline, CDR1 is SNHLY and CDR2 is FYNNEI. There are 13 residues in the CDR3. The CDR3: CASSDNRNTEAFF. The CDR3 DNA reads TGTGCCAGCAGTGATAACAGAAACACTGAAGCTTTCTTT.

The V call is TRBV11-2, the J call TRBJ2-2; no definite D call. The V and J ends lost 2 bases and 8 bases respectively, with 12 bases between them. Germline V CDR1 and CDR2: SGHAT, FQNNGV. The CDR3 consists of 14 residues. The CDR3 DNA sequence: TGTGCCAGCAGCTTAAATCCGACTCGGGGGGAGCTGTTTTTT. Its protein product is CASSLNPTRGELFF.

This clonotype was seen at least ten times. The chain combines TRBV2 with TRBJ2-7, with D maybe TRBD1 (5 bases). CDR3 length: 15 residues. Trimming cost V 4 bases and J 0 bases, with 13 bases left between them. Per the germline V gene, CDR1 is SNHLY and CDR2 is FYNNEI. The CDR3 DNA reads TGTGCCAGCAGTGCCTCGTGGACACTCTCCTACGAGCAGTACTTC. Residues: CASSASWTLSYEQYF.

This clonotype was found a few times. The chain links TRBV10-3 to TRBJ2-3; weak D call: TRBD2 (6 bases). This CDR3 comprises 14 residues. The germline V gene has CDR1 ENHRY and CDR2 SYGVKD. Trimming cost V 6 bases and J 3 bases, with 13 bases left between them. CDR3 DNA: TGTGCCATCAGGGCTAGCGACAGTACAGATACGCAGTATTTT. It encodes CAIRASDSTDTQYF.

The sample holds many counts of this clonotype. The V gene is TRBV12-3 or TRBV12-4, the J gene TRBJ2-2; 8 nucleotides match TRBD1. The CDR3 covers 15 residues. V was clipped by 3 bases and J by 5 bases; unmatched bases: 5. The DNA for the CDR3 is TGTGCCAGCAGTTTCCGACAGGGGTGGACCGGGGAGCTGTTTTTT. The encoded protein is CASSFRQGWTGELFF.

This clonotype was seen only a few times. The chain combines TRBV9 with TRBJ2-5; TRBD2 agrees at 8 bases. The germline gives CDR1 SGDLS, CDR2 YYNGEE. CDR3 length: 16 amino acids. Unmatched junction bases numbered 5, after V lost 0 bases and J lost 1 base. This CDR3 reads CASSVGGAGGQETQYF. DNA for the CDR3: TGTGCCAGCAGCGTAGGAGGGGCGGGAGGCCAAGAGACCCAGTACTTC. Combining the CDR3 with reference TRBV9 and TRBJ2-5 gives the whole variable domain DSGVTQTPKHLITATGQRVTLRCSPRSGDLSVYWYQQSLDQGLQFLIQYYNGEERAKGNILERFSAQQFPDLHSELNLSSLELGDSALYFCASSVGGAGGQETQYFGPGTRLLVL.

V usage is TRBV7-9 and J usage is TRBJ2-3; D unresolved. Germline V gene lookup returns CDR1 SEHNR and CDR2 FQNEAQ (reference sequence). Trimming stripped 8 bases from V and 0 bases from J, with 18 bases between. This CDR3 is 16 amino acids long. CDR3: CASLTWTATSTDTQYF. As DNA, the CDR3 is TGTGCCAGCCTGACCTGGACGGCAACTAGCACAGATACGCAGTATTTT.

A few counts support this clonotype. This chain links TRBV12-3 or TRBV12-4 with TRBJ2-1; tentative D call: TRBD1 (5 bases). The V gene lost 5 bases and the J gene lost 8 bases, with 10 bases spanning the gap. The CDR3 is 12 residues long. CDR3 loop: CASSPGYHEQFF. The CDR3 DNA follows: TGTGCCAGCAGTCCAGGGTACCATGAGCAGTTCTTC.

The chain combines TRBV7-6 with TRBJ2-1, with 12 bases aligning to TRBD2. After removal of 5 bases from V and 7 bases from J, the junction contained 12 bases not matched to a gene. CDR1 is SGHVS, CDR2 FNYEAQ, per germline. The CDR3 contains 17 residues. The CDR3 DNA is TGTGCCAGCAGCCAACGGACTAGCGGGGAGGGCTTTAATGAGCAGTTCTTC. Its protein product is CASSQRTSGEGFNEQFF.

The chain carries TRBV10-3 and TRBJ2-7; D not certain. This CDR3 has 12 residues. V was shortened by 2 bases and J by 4 bases, with 6 bases between the two germline ends. Germline V gene data show CDR1 as ENHRY and CDR2 as SYGVKD. Here the CDR3 reads CAISEARYEQYF. Here the CDR3 DNA reads TGTGCCATCAGTGAGGCCAGGTACGAGCAGTACTTC.

The chain carries TRBV5-1 and TRBJ2-2; tentative D call: TRBD1 (5 bases). Germline-derived CDR1 and CDR2 are SGHRS and YFSETQ. The germline V and J ends were trimmed by 3 bases and 4 bases, with 10 bases remaining between them. The CDR3 loop spans 14 amino acids. The CDR3 DNA reads as TGCGCCAGCAGCTCCGAGACAGTCACCGGGGAGCTGTTTTTT. This codes for CASSSETVTGELFF.

This clonotype occurred many times. The J gene is TRBJ2-1, the V gene TRBV19; either TRBD1 or TRBD2 may supply D (7 bases each). Looked up from germline, CDR1 is LNHDA and CDR2 is SQIVND (reference sequence). This CDR3 is built from 13 residues. The V and J ends lost 6 bases and 9 bases respectively, with 15 bases between them. The CDR3 loop reads CASSIDREGEQFF. The CDR3 nucleotides are TGTGCCAGTAGCATCGACAGGGAGGGTGAGCAGTTCTTC.

The chain employs TRBV7-2 and TRBJ1-1; D gene unclear. The CDR3 loop spans 12 amino acids. Per germline, CDR1 SGHTA and CDR2 FQGNSA. Trimming took 1 base from V and 10 from J, leaving 10 bases between them. This chain's CDR3 is CASSLELGRAFF. CDR3 in DNA: TGTGCCAGCAGCTTAGAGTTAGGGAGAGCTTTCTTT.

This clonotype was counted ten times or more. The chain is built from TRBV3-1 and TRBJ2-2, with 8 bases fitting TRBD1. This CDR3 comprises 15 residues. The junction had 7 bases not matched to a gene; V was cut back by 5 bases and J by 5 bases. Per germline, CDR1 LGHDT and CDR2 YNNKEL (reference sequence). The CDR3 bases are TGTGCCAGCAGCTACTTCGGACAGGGAACCGGGGAGCTGTTTTTT. Translation: CASSYFGQGTGELFF.

This clonotype was found a few times. The rearrangement joins TRBV11-1 to TRBJ2-5, with 10 bases identical to TRBD2. Germline-derived CDR1 and CDR2 are SGHAT and FQDESV (reference sequence). This CDR3 spans 18 amino acids. The V gene end was trimmed by 2 bases and the J gene end by 3 bases; junction bases not matched to a gene: 12. CDR3 sequence: CASSLSAPLAGVKETQYF. The CDR3 DNA is TGTGCCAGCAGCTTATCCGCACCTCTAGCGGGGGTCAAAGAGACCCAGTACTTC.

This chain links TRBV6-5 with TRBJ1-1; D might be TRBD1 (6 bases). Per the germline V gene, CDR1 is MNHEY and CDR2 is SVGAGI. The CDR3 has 15 residues. Trimming left V 2 bases short and J 4 bases short, with 14 bases between. The CDR3 here is CASSYHVGGGTEAFF. The DNA for the CDR3 is TGTGCCAGCAGTTACCACGTGGGGGGCGGCACTGAAGCTTTCTTT.

The chain joins TRBV5-6 to TRBJ1-5; unclear D gene. The CDR3 consists of 13 residues. Germline V lookup: CDR1 SGHDT, CDR2 YYEEEE. V was clipped by 2 bases and J by 3 bases, with 6 bases between them. The CDR3 DNA is TGTGCCAGCAGCTTCAGAACCAATCAGCCCCAGCATTTT. This codes for CASSFRTNQPQHF.

The V call is TRBV24-1, the J call TRBJ2-3, with TRBD2 identical over 11 bases. The CDR3 has 18 amino acids. After removal of 5 bases from V and 0 bases from J, the junction contained 9 bases not matched to a gene. Germline lookup yields CDR1 KGHDR and CDR2 SFDVKD. The CDR3 loop is CATSVRLAGGSSTDTQYF. The CDR3 DNA reads as TGTGCCACCAGTGTGAGGCTAGCGGGGGGCTCTAGCACAGATACGCAGTATTTT.

This clonotype was recorded a few times. This chain links TRBV7-8 with TRBJ1-1; D is undetermined. The CDR3 extends over 15 amino acids. Per the germline V gene, CDR1 is SGHVS and CDR2 is FQNEAQ. The V end lost 7 bases, the J end lost 1 base, and 16 bases lay between the germline ends. The CDR3 is CASTTYRGPNTEAFF. CDR3 DNA sequence: TGTGCCAGCACTACATATCGAGGTCCGAACACTGAAGCTTTCTTT.

Only a few counts were recorded for this clonotype. This chain connects TRBV12-3 or TRBV12-4 to TRBJ2-1; D is perhaps TRBD1 or TRBD2 (5 bases each). This CDR3 contains 16 residues. Trimming pared 3 bases from V and 8 bases from J, leaving 20 bases between. In nucleotides, the CDR3 is TGTGCCAGCAGTTTTTGGGGGAAGTTAGCGACCCATGAGCAGTTCTTC. Encoded protein: CASSFWGKLATHEQFF.

This clonotype showed up many times. The chain couples TRBV10-3 to TRBJ2-2; 9 nucleotides align to TRBD1. V lost 7 bases and J lost 4; bases outside the gene matches: 4. Germline CDR1 reads ENHRY; CDR2 reads SYGVKD. This CDR3 is built from 14 residues. CDR3 region: CAINGQGLTGELFF. Written as DNA, the CDR3 is TGTGCCATCAATGGACAGGGGCTCACCGGGGAGCTGTTTTTT.

In this sample, this clonotype turned up many times. J is TRBJ2-7 and V is TRBV12-3 or TRBV12-4; perhaps TRBD1 as D (6 bases). The germline V and J ends were trimmed by 5 bases and 2 bases, with 13 bases remaining between them. The CDR3 is 14 amino acids. The CDR3 DNA is TGTGCCAGCAGTCTATGGACAGCTACCTACGAGCAGTACTTC. Translation gives CASSLWTATYEQYF.

In DNA, the CDR3 is TGTGCCAGCTTAAACGCGGGGGGACGCAATCAGCCCCAGCATTTT. It codes for CASLNAGGRNQPQHF. The genes are TRBV28 and TRBJ1-5, with D possibly TRBD1 on 5 matching bases. Germline V gene data show CDR1 as MDHEN and CDR2 as SYDVKM. V lost 8 bases and J 2 bases, leaving 16 bases between the germline ends. CDR3 length: 15 amino acids.

This clonotype was recorded many times. The chain joins TRBV6-1 to TRBJ1-2, with D perhaps TRBD1 (5 bases). The CDR3 runs to 14 residues. Germline V gene data show CDR1 as MNHNS and CDR2 as SASEGT. V was shortened by 6 bases and J by 7 bases, with 18 bases between the two germline ends. The CDR3 DNA follows: TGTGCCAGCAGCAAAGGGGCAGGGATTGGTGGCTACACCTTC. Amino acids: CASSKGAGIGGYTF.

A few counts support this clonotype. For the CDR3, the DNA is TGTGCCAGCAGCTTATGGGGCGGGGTTGGGGAGACCCAGTACTTC. Residues: CASSLWGGVGETQYF. The V and J genes are TRBV7-2 and TRBJ2-5, with a weak D call TRBD2 (6 bases). Trimming shortened V by 2 bases and J by 5 bases, and 15 bases separated the two germline ends. This CDR3 comprises 15 residues. Germline V gives CDR1 SGHTA, CDR2 FQGNSA. Drawing the rest from reference TRBV7-2 and TRBJ2-5, the complete variable domain is GAGVSQSPSNKVTEKGKDVELRCDPISGHTALYWYRQSLGQGLEFLIYFQGNSAPDKSGLPSDRFSAERTGGSVSTLTIQRTQQEDSAVYLCASSLWGGVGETQYFGPGTRLLVL.

The chain employs TRBV3-1 and TRBJ2-3; TRBD2 aligns across 11 bases. Germline V gives CDR1 LGHDT, CDR2 YNNKEL (reference sequence). The CDR3 is 16 amino acids. V lost 4 bases and J lost 4; bases outside the gene matches: 7. The CDR3 DNA follows: TGTGCCAGCAGCCGGACTAGCGGGTCGGTAGCAGATACGCAGTATTTT. It encodes CASSRTSGSVADTQYF.